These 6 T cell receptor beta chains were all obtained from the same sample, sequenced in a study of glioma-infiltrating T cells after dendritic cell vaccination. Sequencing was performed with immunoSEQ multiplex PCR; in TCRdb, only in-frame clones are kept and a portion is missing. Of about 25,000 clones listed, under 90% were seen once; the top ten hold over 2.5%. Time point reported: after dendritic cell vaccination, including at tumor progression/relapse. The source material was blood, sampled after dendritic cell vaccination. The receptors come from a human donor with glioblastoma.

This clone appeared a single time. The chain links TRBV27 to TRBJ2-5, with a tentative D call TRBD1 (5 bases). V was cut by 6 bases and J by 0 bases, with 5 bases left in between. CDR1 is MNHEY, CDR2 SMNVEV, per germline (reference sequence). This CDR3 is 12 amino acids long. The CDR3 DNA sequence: TGTGCCAGCAGCAGGGACCAAGAGACCCAGTACTTC. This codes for CASSRDQETQYF.

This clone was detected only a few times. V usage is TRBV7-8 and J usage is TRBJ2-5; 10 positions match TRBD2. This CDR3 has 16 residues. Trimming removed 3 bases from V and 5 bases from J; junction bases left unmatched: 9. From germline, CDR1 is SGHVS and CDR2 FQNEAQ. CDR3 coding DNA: TGTGCCAGCAGCTTTAGGGCTAGCGGGGGCTGGGAGACCCAGTACTTC. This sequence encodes CASSFRASGGWETQYF.

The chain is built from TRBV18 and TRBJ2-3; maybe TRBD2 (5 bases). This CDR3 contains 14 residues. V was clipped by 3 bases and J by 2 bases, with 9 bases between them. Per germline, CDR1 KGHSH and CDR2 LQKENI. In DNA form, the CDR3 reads TGTGCCAGCTCACCGAGCGGTACCACAGATACGCAGTATTTT. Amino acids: CASSPSGTTDTQYF.

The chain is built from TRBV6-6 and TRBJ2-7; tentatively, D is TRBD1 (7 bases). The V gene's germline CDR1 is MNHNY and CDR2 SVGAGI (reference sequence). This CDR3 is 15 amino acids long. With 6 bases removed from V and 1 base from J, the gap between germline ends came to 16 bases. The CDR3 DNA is TGTGCCAGCAGAAACACAGGGGACTCTTCCTACGAGCAGTACTTC. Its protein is CASRNTGDSSYEQYF.

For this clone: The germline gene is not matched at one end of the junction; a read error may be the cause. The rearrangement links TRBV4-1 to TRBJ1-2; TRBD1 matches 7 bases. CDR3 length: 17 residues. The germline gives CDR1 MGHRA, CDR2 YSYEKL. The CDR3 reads CASTQTLSQGTDYGYTF. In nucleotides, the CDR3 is TGCGCCAGCACCCAAACTTTGTCACAGGGGACGGACTATGGCTACACCTTC.

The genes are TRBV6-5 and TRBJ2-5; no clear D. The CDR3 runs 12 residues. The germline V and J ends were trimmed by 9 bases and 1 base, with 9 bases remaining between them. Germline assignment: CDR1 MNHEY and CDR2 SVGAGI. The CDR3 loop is CASRSVQETQYF. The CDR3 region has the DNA TGTGCCAGTCGGTCCGTCCAAGAGACCCAGTACTTC.